This entry features one T cell receptor beta chain sequence. Its antigen target is currently unknown. One base away there is no much larger clone; base qualities are not given. Healthy HIV-negative adults with no recently reported acute infections or vaccinations were included as donors. Only Caucasian adults living in Nashville, Tennessee, USA were represented among the donors. Magnetic negative selection was used to enrich CD4+ T cells, after which naive cells were positively selected on CD45RA and the negative fraction became the memory subset. Blood was collected by leukapheresis, and PBMCs were isolated by Ficoll-Histopaque density gradient centrifugation and then cryopreserved in liquid nitrogen vapor phase. Analytical flow cytometry was used to check the purity and quantity of each magnetically sorted T cell population. Genomic DNA was isolated from every sorted fraction and measured by UV absorbance on a Nanodrop 2000c.

TCR CDR3 regions were amplified from genomic DNA by multiplex PCR using the deep immunoSEQ assay. For each cell subset, the extracted genomic DNA was distributed evenly across all wells of several immunoSEQ 96-well plates, and each plate served as one replicate. For sorted subsets, each replicate PCR was loaded with 200 ng genomic DNA, equivalent to 30,000 or so T cell genomes. Purified libraries were measured with a Qubit 3.0 fluorometer, size-checked on a Bioanalyzer 2100, and measured again with the KAPA Library Quantification kit. Each immunoSEQ 96-well plate was sequenced on its own single-read 150-cycle Illumina NextSeq 550 flow cell. From the authors' description of their analysis: The immunoSEQ output contained only junctional sequences without quality scores, so filtering could not match that applied to full-length reads. Sequences were annotated with PyIR, a Python wrapper for IgBLAST v1.9, and V/J genes and CDR3 were assigned using IMGT germline references. Reads were removed for weak V/J assignments (E-value above 1e-6), missing CDR3, stop codons, out-of-frame junctions, or ambiguous translated residues. A V3J clonotype was defined by an identical inferred V gene, J gene, and CDR3 amino acid sequence. Percentage overlap between repertoires was calculated by dividing the number of shared unique clonotypes by the size of the smaller repertoire. Three approaches were used to assess repertoire richness: RTK rarefaction, the Chao1 estimator, and Recon v2.1 estimates of unobserved clonotypes. Generation probabilities were computed with OLGA for all TCRbeta clonotypes obtained by the gDNA method from a few donors. As stored in TCRdb, this immuneACCESS dataset retains in-frame rearrangements with V and J assigned. A fraction of the clones does not appear; measured against another copy, unresolved V genes explain less than half of the discrepancy, and the remainder lacks a known reason. Clone size and V and J calls were adopted from that table, with D and trimming inferred from the DNA. For this sample the table gives hundreds of thousands of clones, of which 60% to 75% were detected only once. The top ten clonotypes cover under 2% of the sample.

These data originate in a study of shared clonotypes between healthy human individuals (TCRdb year 2020). Regarding the study in general: The cohort included a few men and a couple of women between 18 and 49 years of age. For each donor, CD4 naive and CD4 memory were each given three plates, CD8 naive was given two plates, and CD8 memory was given one plate. The study deeply sequenced blood TCR repertoires of five healthy adults to estimate repertoire size and the extent of clonotype sharing between individuals. To increase sequencing depth and limit assay-specific biases, TCR repertoire library preparation and sequencing were carried out by different laboratories using diverse techniques. Between about 0.94 and 10 billion PBMCs per donor were obtained by leukapheresis. Overall study outcomes, separate from this receptor: When a few donors were compared, the shared fraction of clonotypes was 5% to 6.5% for naive CD4, about 4% for naive CD8, 2% to 2.5% for memory CD4, and 0.35% to 0.4% for memory CD8. Larger estimated clonotype richness was generally found for naive subsets than for memory subsets. Because the study included only a small number of donors, the genetic and exposure-history diversity represented was limited. Higher generation probabilities were observed for clonotypes shared by all four sorted-subset donors than for non-shared clonotypes. Sampling was limited to blood, and TCR repertoires in tissue likely differ from TCR repertoires in blood. Even with the large sequencing depth, rarefaction of the sorted-subset datasets indicated that sequencing was incomplete. Pairwise subsampling led to the expectation that sequencing depth would affect the degree of clonotype sharing among donors.

CDR1 and CDR2 (MDHEN, SYDVKM) derive from the germline V gene. V is pared back by 6 bases and J by 0 bases, with 12 bases lying between the germline termini. Spanning cysteine to phenylalanine, the CDR3 consists of 15 amino acids. Of the read, only the CDR3 DNA is kept; its 45 bases are in frame from base 1. The receptor chain draws on TRBV28 and TRBJ1-3, with no reliable assignment of the D segment. This TCR derives from a young woman in good health. The sample comprised memory CD4+ T cells sorted from blood. The cell subset or site label for this specimen denotes: CD45RA-negative fraction. CDR3 sequence: CASRTGTSSGNTIYF. The DNA is as follows: TGTGCCAGCAGAACGGGAACAAGCTCTGGAAACACCATATATTTT.